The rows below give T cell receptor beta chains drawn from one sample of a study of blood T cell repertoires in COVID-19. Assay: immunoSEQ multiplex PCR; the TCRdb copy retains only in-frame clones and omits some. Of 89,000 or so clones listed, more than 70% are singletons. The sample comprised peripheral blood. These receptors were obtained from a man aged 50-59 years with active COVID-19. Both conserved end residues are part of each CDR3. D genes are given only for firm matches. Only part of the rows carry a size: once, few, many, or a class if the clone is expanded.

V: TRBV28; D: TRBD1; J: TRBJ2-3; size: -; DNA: TGTGCCAGCAGGGGCGGACAGGGGGGTTCAGATACGCAGTATTTT; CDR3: CASRGGQGGSDTQYF
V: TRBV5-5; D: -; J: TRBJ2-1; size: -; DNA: TGTGCCAGCAGCTTGTCGGGAAATAAGCAGTTCTTC; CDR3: CASSLSGNKQFF
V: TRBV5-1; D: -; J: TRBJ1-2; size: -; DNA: TGCGCCAGCAGTCCTACGACAGGCTCCTATGGCTACACCTTC; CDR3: CASSPTTGSYGYTF
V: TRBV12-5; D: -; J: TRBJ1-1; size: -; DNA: TGTGCTAGTGGTTCCGACACTGAAGCTTTCTTT; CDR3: CASGSDTEAFF
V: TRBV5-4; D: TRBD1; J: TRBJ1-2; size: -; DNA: TGTGCCAGCAGCTCCCGGACAGGACCCAACTATGGCTACACCTTC; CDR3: CASSSRTGPNYGYTF
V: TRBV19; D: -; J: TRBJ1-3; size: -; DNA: TGTGCCAGTAGTGCCGCCGGCAGAGGTTCTGGAAACACCATATATTTT; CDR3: CASSAAGRGSGNTIYF
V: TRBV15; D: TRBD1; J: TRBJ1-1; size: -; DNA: TGTGCCACCAGCAGAGAATTATACGGGACAGGCGTGGCTGAAGCTTTCTTT; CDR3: CATSRELYGTGVAEAFF
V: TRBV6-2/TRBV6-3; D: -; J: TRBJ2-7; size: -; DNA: TGTGCCAGCAGTTACGTTGGGAGGCACGAGCAGTACTTC; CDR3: CASSYVGRHEQYF
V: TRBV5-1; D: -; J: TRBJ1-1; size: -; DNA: TGCGCCAGCAGCCCCTGGAGGACAGACGACACTGAAGCTTTCTTT; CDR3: CASSPWRTDDTEAFF
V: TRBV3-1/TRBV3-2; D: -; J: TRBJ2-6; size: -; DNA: TGTGCCAGCAGCCAGGTATGGTCCAGGGGTTCCGGGGCCAACGTCCTGACTTTC; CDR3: CASSQVWSRGSGANVLTF
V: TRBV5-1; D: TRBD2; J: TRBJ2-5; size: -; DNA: TGCGCCAGCAGCCCGGGACTAGCGGGGGCCCTAAGGGAGGAGACCCAGTACTTC; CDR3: CASSPGLAGALREETQYF
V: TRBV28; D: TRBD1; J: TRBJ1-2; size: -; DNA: TGTGCCAGCAGTTCGTCCGGGACAGGGGTTGGCTACACCTTC; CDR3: CASSSSGTGVGYTF
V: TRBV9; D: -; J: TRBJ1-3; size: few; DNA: TGTGCCAGCAGCGTAACACAGGGAAGGGCTGGAAACACCATATATTTT; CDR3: CASSVTQGRAGNTIYF
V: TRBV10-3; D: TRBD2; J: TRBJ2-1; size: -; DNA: TGTGCCATCAGTGACCAAGGGACTAGCGGGGGCCCCTACAATGAGCAGTTCTTC; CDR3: CAISDQGTSGGPYNEQFF
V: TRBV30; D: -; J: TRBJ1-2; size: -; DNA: TGTGCCTGGAGTGTATCAGGGATAAGGGGCTACACCTTC; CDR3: CAWSVSGIRGYTF
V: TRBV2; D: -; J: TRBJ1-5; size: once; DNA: TGTGCCAGCACCACAAACAGAGGCAATCAGCCCCAGCATTTT; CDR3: CASTTNRGNQPQHF
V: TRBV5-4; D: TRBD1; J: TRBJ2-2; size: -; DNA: TGTGCCAGCAGCTTGGGGGACAGGGAGGCCGGGGAGCTGTTTTTT; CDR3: CASSLGDREAGELFF
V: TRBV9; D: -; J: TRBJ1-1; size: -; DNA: TGTGCCAGCAGCAAAATGATGGGCAGAAACACTGAAGCTTTCTTT; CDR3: CASSKMMGRNTEAFF
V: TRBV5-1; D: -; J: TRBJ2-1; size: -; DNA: TGCGCCAGCAGCTTTTCATCTCCCAGGTACAATGAGCAGTTCTTC; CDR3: CASSFSSPRYNEQFF
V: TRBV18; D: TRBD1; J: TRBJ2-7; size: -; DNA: TGTGCCAGCTCACGCCCCGGGACAGGGTGGACCTACGAGCAGTACTTC; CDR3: CASSRPGTGWTYEQYF
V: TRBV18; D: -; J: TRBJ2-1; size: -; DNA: TGTGCCAGCTCACCCGCCCAGGTCGATGAGCAGTTCTTC; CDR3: CASSPAQVDEQFF
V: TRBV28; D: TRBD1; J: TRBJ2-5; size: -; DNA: TGTGCCAGCAGTTTGCCGGGACAGGGGTATCTAATGGGAGAGACCCAGTACTTC; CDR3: CASSLPGQGYLMGETQYF
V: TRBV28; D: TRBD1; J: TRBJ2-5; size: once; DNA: TGTGCCAGCAATCCGTACAGGGGGCGAGAGACCCAGTACTTC; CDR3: CASNPYRGRETQYF
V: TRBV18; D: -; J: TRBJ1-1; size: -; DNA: TGTGCCAGCTCACCGGCCGGGACAAAGGCTTTCTTT; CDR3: CASSPAGTKAFF
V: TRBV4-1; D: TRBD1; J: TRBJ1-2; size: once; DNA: TGCGCCAGCAGCCAGGTCAGGGGCAGGGGGGACTATGGCTACACCTTC; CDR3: CASSQVRGRGDYGYTF
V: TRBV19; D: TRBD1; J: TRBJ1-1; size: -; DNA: TGTGCCAGTAGTATTTTGGGACAGCGGAACACTGAAGCTTTCTTT; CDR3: CASSILGQRNTEAFF
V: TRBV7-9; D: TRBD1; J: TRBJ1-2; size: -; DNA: TGTGCCAGCAGCAGAACAGGGGCTCAAGGCTACACCTTC; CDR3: CASSRTGAQGYTF
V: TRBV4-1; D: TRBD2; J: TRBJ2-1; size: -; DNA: TGCGCCAGCAGCCAAGAGGGGACTAGGAATGAGCAGTTCTTC; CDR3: CASSQEGTRNEQFF
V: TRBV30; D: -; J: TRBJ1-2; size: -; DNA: TGTGCCTGGAGTTTCCGACGGAGCTATGGCTACACCTTC; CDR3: CAWSFRRSYGYTF
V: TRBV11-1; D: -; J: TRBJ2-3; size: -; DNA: TGTGCCAGCAGCCTTAGTGGGGCCGGTACGCAGTATTTT; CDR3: CASSLSGAGTQYF
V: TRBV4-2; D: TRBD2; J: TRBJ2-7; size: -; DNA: TGTGCCAGCAGCCTAGGGCCAGCGGGGAACTCCTACGAGCAGTACTTC; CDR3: CASSLGPAGNSYEQYF
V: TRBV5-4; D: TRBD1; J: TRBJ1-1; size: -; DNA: TGTGCCAGCAGCGTGGGACAGGTGAACACTGAAGCTTTCTTT; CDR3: CASSVGQVNTEAFF
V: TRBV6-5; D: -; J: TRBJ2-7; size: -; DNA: TGTGCCAGCAGTTTGACTGGTAACTACGAGCAGTACTTC; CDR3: CASSLTGNYEQYF
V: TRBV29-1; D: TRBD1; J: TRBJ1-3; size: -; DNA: TGCAGCGCCGAGGGGGCCTCTGGAAACACCATATATTTT; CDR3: CSAEGASGNTIYF
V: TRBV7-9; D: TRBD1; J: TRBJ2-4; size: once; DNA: TGTGCCAGCAGCGGGGACAGGTCCAAAAACATTCAGTACTTC; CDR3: CASSGDRSKNIQYF
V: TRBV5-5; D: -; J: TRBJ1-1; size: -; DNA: TGTGCCAGCAGCATATCAACACTGAACACTGAAGCTTTCTTT; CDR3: CASSISTLNTEAFF
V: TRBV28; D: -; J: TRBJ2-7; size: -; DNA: TGTGCCAGCCATGAGGCACAGGGTTTCGAGCAGTACTTC; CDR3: CASHEAQGFEQYF
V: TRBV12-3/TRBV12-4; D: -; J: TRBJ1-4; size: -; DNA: TGTGCCAGCAGTTTTGACAGTAATGAAAAACTGTTTTTT; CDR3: CASSFDSNEKLFF
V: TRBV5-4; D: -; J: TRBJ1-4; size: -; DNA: TGTGCCAGCAGCCAAAGTTGGTATGCGGGGCAGACTAATGAAAAACTGTTTTTT; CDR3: CASSQSWYAGQTNEKLFF
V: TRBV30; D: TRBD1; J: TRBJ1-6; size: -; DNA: TGTGCCTGGAGAGACAGGGTATCCTATAATTCACCCCTCCACTTT; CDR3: CAWRDRVSYNSPLHF
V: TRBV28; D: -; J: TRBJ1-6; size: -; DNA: TGTGCCAGCAGAAGGGCGGGGGGTGATTCACCCCTCCACTTT; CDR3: CASRRAGGDSPLHF
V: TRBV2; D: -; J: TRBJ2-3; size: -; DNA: TGTGCCAGCGACGAAGGGTCACAGGGCTACAGCACAGATACGCAGTATTTT; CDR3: CASDEGSQGYSTDTQYF
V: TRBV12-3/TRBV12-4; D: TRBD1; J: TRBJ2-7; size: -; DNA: TGTGCCAGCAGACCGACAGGGGTCCACGAGCAGTACTTC; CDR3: CASRPTGVHEQYF
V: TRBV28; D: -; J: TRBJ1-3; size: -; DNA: TGTGCCAGCAGTTTACAGTCGCAGGGGGGAAACACCATATATTTT; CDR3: CASSLQSQGGNTIYF
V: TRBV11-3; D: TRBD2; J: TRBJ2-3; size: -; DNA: TGTGCCAGCAGCTTAGAGGCCCCCTCGGCGGGGGTATTCACAGATACGCAGTATTTT; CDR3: CASSLEAPSAGVFTDTQYF
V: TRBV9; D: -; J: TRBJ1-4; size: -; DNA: TGTGCCAGCAGCCCCTACACGGGGGGGGAAAAACTGTTTTTT; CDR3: CASSPYTGGEKLFF